This note documents a single T cell receptor (beta chain) sequence. The sample comes from a study of blood T cell repertoires in COVID-19. Only in-frame clones appear in the TCRdb table, and some are missing; sequencing was by immunoSEQ multiplex PCR. The sample lists around 63,000 clones; more than 60% were seen once. The V gene end was trimmed by 5 bases and the J gene end by 3 bases; junction bases not matched to a gene: 10. The CDR3 contains 18 residues. Germline CDR1 is SSHAT and CDR2 is FNYEAQ (reference sequence). The sequenced sample consisted of peripheral blood. The sequence was obtained from a woman aged 50 to 60 with active or convalescent COVID-19. V is TRBV7-7 and J is TRBJ2-2, with 12 bases identical to TRBD2. The CDR3 nucleotides read TGTGCCAGCAGCCAACGACTAGCGGGAGAACGAGACACCGGGGAGCTGTTTTTT. Translation: CASSQRLAGERDTGELFF.